One sample yielded the 23 T cell receptor beta chains listed below, sequenced in a study of blood T cell repertoires in COVID-19. Libraries were prepared by immunoSEQ multiplex PCR; TCRdb keeps only in-frame clonotypes and omits some of them. The profile shows about 59,000 clones, roughly 87% of them singletons. Sequenced input: peripheral blood. The receptors come from a man older than 75 in a cohort sampled during active COVID-19.

The J gene is TRBJ1-5, the V gene TRBV6-1; D is perhaps TRBD1 (5 bases). CDR1 MNHNS and CDR2 SASEGT come from the germline V gene. This CDR3 has 14 amino acids. The V end was cut by 2 bases, the J end by 7 bases, with 12 bases between. This CDR3 reads CASSEQEWGQPQHF. The CDR3 DNA sequence: TGTGCCAGCAGTGAACAGGAGTGGGGCCAGCCCCAGCATTTT.

The chain couples TRBV30 to TRBJ1-5; D remains unclear. From germline, CDR1 is GTSNPN and CDR2 SVGIG (reference sequence). CDR3 length: 15 residues. Trimming pared 0 bases from V and 2 bases from J, leaving 11 bases between. DNA for the CDR3: TGTGCCTGGAGTGTACGGGGATCAGGCAATCAGCCCCAGCATTTT. As protein: CAWSVRGSGNQPQHF.

The J gene is TRBJ2-6, the V gene TRBV11-2; TRBD1 agrees at 7 bases. This CDR3 contains 14 residues. Germline lookup yields CDR1 SGHAT and CDR2 FQNNGV. The V and J ends lost 10 bases and 4 bases, in that order; junction bases with no gene match: 7. For the CDR3, the DNA is TGTGCCATAAAGACAGGGCTAGGGGCCAACGTCCTGACTTTC. Amino acid sequence: CAIKTGLGANVLTF.

The chain carries TRBV7-9 and TRBJ2-1, with 8 nucleotides matching TRBD1. V dropped 6 bases and J dropped 7; count of bases not matched to a gene: 2. CDR1 is SEHNR, CDR2 FQNEAQ, per germline (reference sequence). This CDR3 has 12 residues. This CDR3 is CASSQGANEQFF. CDR3 DNA sequence: TGTGCCAGCAGTCAGGGGGCGAATGAGCAGTTCTTC.

The V and J genes are TRBV9 and TRBJ2-1; TRBD2 matches at 10 bases. Germline assignment: CDR1 SGDLS and CDR2 YYNGEE. Trimming at V came to 2 bases and at J to 5 bases, leaving 4 bases not matched to a gene. There are 15 residues in the CDR3. This CDR3 is CASSVTSGPDNEQFF. In DNA, the CDR3 is TGTGCCAGCAGCGTGACTAGCGGGCCTGACAATGAGCAGTTCTTC.

This chain links TRBV19 with TRBJ1-1; no clear D gene. The CDR3 is 15 residues long. Germline assignment: CDR1 LNHDA and CDR2 SQIVND (reference sequence). The ends were cut back, 3 bases at V and 2 bases at J, with 13 bases in the middle. The CDR3 protein is CASSIGLRVNTEAFF. For the CDR3, the DNA is TGTGCCAGTAGTATTGGCTTGCGGGTTAACACTGAAGCTTTCTTT. Full variable domain (missing parts from reference TRBV19 and TRBJ1-1): DGGITQSPKYLFRKEGQNVTLSCEQNLNHDAMYWYRQDPGQGLRLIYYSQIVNDFQKGDIAEGYSVSREKKESFPLTVTSAQKNPTAFYLCASSIGLRVNTEAFFGQGTRLTVV.

V is TRBV29-1 and J is TRBJ2-7, with 7 nucleotides matching TRBD1. V shed 2 bases, J shed 2 bases, and the junction held 3 bases outside the gene matches. CDR1 is SQVTM, CDR2 ANQGSEA, per germline. The CDR3 covers 13 residues. The CDR3 nucleotides read TGCAGCGTTGAACTACAGGGGCCCTACGAGCAGTACTTC. Protein sequence: CSVELQGPYEQYF.

This clone was seen a single time. The chain links TRBV6-5 to TRBJ2-2; 11 nucleotides line up with TRBD1. Trimming at V came to 2 bases and at J to 4 bases, leaving 3 bases not matched to a gene. Germline V gene sequence: CDR1 MNHEY, CDR2 SVGAGI. This CDR3 is 16 amino acids long. For the CDR3, the DNA is TGTGCCAGCAGTTACCAGGGACAGGGGGTCACCGGGGAGCTGTTTTTT. It translates to CASSYQGQGVTGELFF.

CDR3 region: CASSASTGVGQPQHF. CDR3 bases: TGTGCCAGCAGCGCTTCGACAGGGGTGGGCCAGCCCCAGCATTTT. V and J are TRBV9 and TRBJ1-5; 8 positions agree with TRBD1. The germline CDR1 and CDR2 sequences are SGDLS and YYNGEE. The CDR3 spans 15 residues. V dropped 3 bases and J dropped 7; count of bases not matched to a gene: 9.

This chain joins TRBV27 and TRBJ2-7; 13 nucleotides agree with TRBD2. This CDR3 is built from 14 residues. V was pared by 5 bases and J by 2 bases, with 0 bases of the junction left unmatched. Germline values: CDR1 MNHEY, CDR2 SMNVEV (reference sequence). In DNA form, the CDR3 reads TGTGCCAGCAGTGGACTAGCGGGAGCCTACGAGCAGTACTTC. It is translated as CASSGLAGAYEQYF.

This chain joins TRBV3-1 (or the pseudogene TRBV3-2) and TRBJ1-1; perhaps TRBD1 as D (5 bases). Germline assignment: CDR1 LGHDT and CDR2 YNNKEL (reference sequence). Trimming removed 1 base from V and 5 bases from J, with 11 bases in between. The CDR3 covers 14 residues. CDR3 in DNA: TGTGCCAGCAGCCAAGTCCAGGGTGGTACTGAAGCTTTCTTT. Translated, it gives CASSQVQGGTEAFF.

This rearrangement joins TRBV6-2 or TRBV6-3 to TRBJ2-7; maybe TRBD1 (5 bases). V gave up 6 bases and J gave up 0 bases, with 12 bases separating them. Germline V gene lookup returns CDR1 MNHEY and CDR2 SVGEGT. The CDR3 extends over 14 amino acids. In nucleotides, the CDR3 is TGTGCCAGCAGCATGCTTCAGGGCTCCTACGAGCAGTACTTC. Residues: CASSMLQGSYEQYF.

This chain links TRBV30 with TRBJ1-4; TRBD1 aligns across 11 bases. This CDR3 contains 17 residues. Germline V gene lookup returns CDR1 GTSNPN and CDR2 SVGIG (reference sequence). V was clipped by 0 bases and J by 4 bases; unmatched bases: 7. The DNA of the CDR3 is TGTGCCTGGAGTGTTTCGGGGACAGGGGGTCTTAATGAAAAACTGTTTTTT. It yields the protein CAWSVSGTGGLNEKLFF.

V usage is TRBV14 and J usage is TRBJ1-1; D call uncertain. Germline lookup yields CDR1 SGHDN and CDR2 FVKESK. This CDR3 has 14 amino acids. With 1 base removed from V and 1 base from J, the gap between germline ends came to 7 bases. CDR3 sequence: CASSQGPGNTEAFF. The CDR3 nucleotides read TGTGCCAGCAGCCAAGGTCCGGGGAACACTGAAGCTTTCTTT.

V and J are TRBV10-3 and TRBJ1-2, with TRBD1 matching 7 bases. Germline V gene sequence: CDR1 ENHRY, CDR2 SYGVKD. The CDR3 spans 15 residues. After removal of 2 bases from V and 8 bases from J, the junction contained 11 bases not matched to a gene. This CDR3 is CAISEVTGTREGYTF. For the CDR3, the DNA is TGTGCCATCAGTGAGGTGACAGGGACTCGGGAGGGCTACACCTTC.

This clone has a handful of counts. The chain's CDR3 is CASSQVQGRGEQYF. DNA of the CDR3: TGTGCCAGCAGCCAAGTTCAGGGGCGAGGGGAGCAGTACTTC. This rearrangement joins TRBV3-1 (or the pseudogene TRBV3-2) to TRBJ2-7, with D maybe TRBD1 (6 bases). Germline CDR1 reads LGHDT; CDR2 reads YNNKEL (reference sequence). The V end lost 1 base, the J end lost 7 bases, and 14 bases lay between the germline ends. CDR3 length: 14 residues.

The chain is built from TRBV6-5 and TRBJ1-6; D is undetermined. The CDR3 totals 12 residues. Germline V gene data show CDR1 as MNHEY and CDR2 as SVGAGI. Trimming took off 2 bases at V and 10 bases at J, with 6 bases between the two ends. The CDR3 loop reads CASSYPSSPLHF. DNA for the CDR3: TGTGCCAGCAGTTACCCTTCCTCACCCCTCCACTTT.

The chain is built from TRBV4-3 and TRBJ2-3, with 8 bases matching TRBD1. With 0 bases clipped from V and 2 bases from J, the junction kept 7 bases outside the gene matches. From germline, CDR1 is LGHNA and CDR2 YSLEER. The CDR3 contains 17 residues. The CDR3 DNA is TGCGCCAGCAGCCAAGATAAGGCAGGGGGCCCCACAGATACGCAGTATTTT. This sequence encodes CASSQDKAGGPTDTQYF.

The genes are TRBV6-1 and TRBJ2-2; tentatively, D is TRBD1 (5 bases). This CDR3 has 16 amino acids. Between the trimmed V and J ends, which lost 1 base and 0 bases, there was a span of 9 bases. Germline CDR1 MNHNS, CDR2 SASEGT. The CDR3 nucleotides read TGTGCCAGCAGTGAAGAGGGGATCGCGAACACCGGGGAGCTGTTTTTT. Translated, it gives CASSEEGIANTGELFF.

The chain joins TRBV7-3 to TRBJ1-1; 8 bases are shared with TRBD1. The CDR3 consists of 15 residues. The V segment lost 1 base and the J segment 6 bases; nucleotides outside the gene matches: 7. The germline V gene encodes CDR1 SGHTA and CDR2 FQGTGA. The CDR3 region is CASSLIAGGYPEAFF. DNA of the CDR3: TGTGCCAGCAGCTTAATCGCAGGGGGCTACCCTGAAGCTTTCTTT. The full variable domain, in which reference TRBV7-3 and TRBJ1-1 provide the parts outside the CDR3, is GAGVSQTPSNKVTEKGKYVELRCDPISGHTALYWYRQSLGQGPEFLIYFQGTGAADDSGLPNDRFFAVRPEGSVSTLKIQRTERGDSAVYLCASSLIAGGYPEAFFGQGTRLTVV.

This clone was counted a few times. V gene TRBV3-1 (or the pseudogene TRBV3-2) combines with J gene TRBJ2-7; D gene uncertain. V lost 0 bases and J 1 base, leaving 10 bases between the germline ends. This CDR3 contains 15 residues. The germline gives CDR1 LGHDT, CDR2 YNNKEL (reference sequence). The CDR3 DNA sequence: TGTGCCAGCAGCCAAGATCAAGCTAGTTCCTACGAGCAGTACTTC. Translation gives CASSQDQASSYEQYF.

The chain is built from TRBV19 and TRBJ1-5, with TRBD1 as a possible D gene (6 bases). Trimming stripped 5 bases from V and 3 bases from J, with 20 bases between. Germline CDR1 LNHDA, CDR2 SQIVND (reference sequence). The CDR3 is 17 amino acids. The CDR3 DNA reads as TGTGCCAGTAGTCCCGGCGTTTCCGGGACATTCAATCAGCCCCAGCATTTT. This codes for CASSPGVSGTFNQPQHF.

This clone was recorded only once. The gene calls are TRBV12-3 or TRBV12-4 and TRBJ1-1; maybe TRBD1 (5 bases). The CDR3 is 13 residues long. The V end lost 6 bases, the J end lost 0 bases, and 8 bases lay between the germline ends. CDR3 amino acids: CASRTVMNTEAFF. CDR3 DNA: TGTGCCAGCAGGACAGTCATGAACACTGAAGCTTTCTTT.